The next 18 T cell receptor beta chains were all read from a single sample in a study of T cells in Graves' hyperthyroidism and ophthalmopathy. TCR beta CDR3 regions were amplified from RNA transcripts. The primer set for the first-round RT-PCR of the TCR CDR3 was HTBI. MiXCR, run by TCRdb on the multiplex PCR reads, gives a single entry per CDR3 protein. The repertoire holds a few hundred thousand distinct CDR3 sequences, 40% to 50% seen once, with about 45% in the top ten. The sample comprised peripheral blood or thyroid tissue (not recorded which). These receptors were collected from an adult woman with Graves' disease, either hyperthyroidism or ophthalmopathy (not recorded which).

This clonotype has a single count. This chain joins TRBV19 and TRBJ1-1, with D perhaps TRBD1 (6 bases). Trimming shortened V by 10 bases and J by 0 bases, and 15 bases separated the two germline ends. Germline lookup yields CDR1 LNHDA and CDR2 SQIVND (reference sequence). The CDR3 runs 14 residues. The CDR3: CATKETGMNTEAFF. DNA for the CDR3: TGTGCCACCAAAGAAACAGGGATGAACACTGAAGCTTTCTTT. The full variable domain, with the rest looked up from reference TRBV19 and TRBJ1-1, is DGGITQSPKYLFRKEGQNVTLSCEQNLNHDAMYWYRQDPGQGLRLIYYSQIVNDFQKGDIAEGYSVSREKKESFPLTVTSAQKNPTAFYLCATKETGMNTEAFFGQGTRLTVV.

This clonotype appeared a few times. Here the CDR3 reads CASTQVPDRRETQYF. CDR3 bases: TGTGCCAGCACTCAAGTCCCCGACAGGCGGGAGACCCAGTACTTC. The rearrangement links TRBV6-6 to TRBJ2-5, with TRBD1 as a possible D gene (6 bases). V lost 7 bases and J 5 bases, leaving 20 bases between the germline ends. Germline V gene data show CDR1 as MNHNY and CDR2 as SVGAGI (reference sequence). CDR3 length equals 15 residues.

This clonotype was observed at least ten times. The CDR3 DNA is TGTGCCAGCAGCTTACCGGTTCCGAAGACTAGAGAGGCCCAAGAGACCCAGTACTTC. Its protein is CASSLPVPKTREAQETQYF. This chain connects TRBV7-6 to TRBJ2-5, with D tentatively TRBD2 (6 bases). Looked up from germline, CDR1 is SGHVS and CDR2 is FNYEAQ. This CDR3 is built from 19 residues. The ends were cut back, 2 bases at V and 1 base at J, with 23 bases in the middle.

The CDR3 loop is CASSRGQGEGNSPLHF. CDR3 nucleotide sequence: TGTGCCAGCAGCCGTGGACAGGGAGAAGGAAATTCACCCCTCCACTTT. The V call is TRBV6-6, the J call TRBJ1-6, with 8 bases matching TRBD1. The junction had 11 bases not matched to a gene; V was cut back by 6 bases and J by 7 bases. The CDR3 runs to 16 residues. CDR1 and CDR2 (germline): MNHNY, SVGAGI (reference sequence).

The chain recombines TRBV7-9 with TRBJ2-7, with D perhaps TRBD2 (5 bases). The CDR3 runs to 14 residues. V lost 6 bases and J 1 base, leaving 13 bases between the germline ends. CDR1 is SEHNR, CDR2 FQNEAQ, per germline (reference sequence). The CDR3 nucleotides are TGTGCCAGCAGATTTTTAGAGGGTTCCTACGAGCAGTACTTC. Translating gives CASRFLEGSYEQYF.

This chain uses TRBV14 with TRBJ1-2, with D possibly being TRBD1 (5 bases). Germline CDR1 and CDR2: SGHDN and FVKESK. This CDR3 spans 14 amino acids. Trimming took off 0 bases at V and 9 bases at J, with 14 bases between the two ends. This chain's CDR3 is CASSQDLGQGSYTF. CDR3 DNA: TGTGCCAGCAGCCAAGATCTTGGGCAGGGAAGCTACACCTTC.

The chain carries TRBV29-1 and TRBJ2-5; D may correspond to TRBD1 or TRBD2 (5 bases each). Per the germline V gene, CDR1 is SQVTM and CDR2 is ANQGSEA. Trimming removed 6 bases at V and 2 bases at J, with 16 bases between. The CDR3 is made up of 14 amino acids. The CDR3 sequence is CSVAPGAGQETQYF. The CDR3 coding sequence is TGCAGCGTCGCCCCCGGGGCTGGACAAGAGACCCAGTACTTC.

Ten or more counts support this clonotype. This chain uses TRBV7-2 with TRBJ1-2; 7 nucleotides align to TRBD1. This CDR3 is built from 14 residues. The germline V gene encodes CDR1 SGHTA and CDR2 FQGNSA. Trimming cost V 1 base and J 4 bases; bases outside gene matches: 3. CDR3 sequence reads: CASSLGTGLYGYTF. The DNA for the CDR3 is TGTGCCAGCAGCTTAGGGACAGGCCTCTATGGCTACACCTTC.

The chain recombines TRBV7-2 with TRBJ2-5; no firm D call. CDR3 length: 15 residues. From germline, CDR1 is SGHTA and CDR2 FQGNSA. V was shortened by 5 bases and J by 5 bases, with 18 bases between the two germline ends. The chain's CDR3 is CASSPQLPERETQYF. In DNA, the CDR3 is TGTGCCAGCAGCCCGCAATTACCGGAACGGGAGACCCAGTACTTC.

The chain uses TRBV2 and TRBJ1-5; no reliable D call. The ends were cut back, 7 bases at V and 1 base at J, with 14 bases in the middle. This CDR3 spans 15 amino acids. Germline V gene lookup returns CDR1 SNHLY and CDR2 FYNNEI. The CDR3 sequence is CASTLTHRSNQPQHF. The CDR3 DNA reads as TGTGCCAGCACCCTAACCCATCGGAGCAATCAGCCCCAGCATTTT. Filled out from reference TRBV2 and TRBJ1-5, the complete variable domain reads EPEVTQTPSHQVTQMGQEVILRCVPISNHLYFYWYRQILGQKVEFLVSFYNNEISEKSEIFDDQFSVERPDGSNFTLKIRSTKLEDSAMYFCASTLTHRSNQPQHFGDGTRLSIL.

The chain recombines TRBV20-1 with TRBJ1-2, with D unclear. CDR3 size: 10 residues. V lost 3 bases, J lost 7 bases, and 6 bases lay in between. The V gene's germline CDR1 is DFQATT and CDR2 SNEGSKA (reference sequence). CDR3 coding DNA: TGCAGTGCTAGGGGCCCTGGCTACACCTTC. Its translation: CSARGPGYTF.

This chain joins TRBV2 and TRBJ2-2; D perhaps matches TRBD1 (6 bases). CDR1 and CDR2 (germline): SNHLY, FYNNEI. Trimming pared 6 bases from V and 5 bases from J, leaving 10 bases between. The CDR3 spans 13 residues. CDR3 coding DNA: TGTGCCAGCAGCGGTGACAGGACCGGGGAGCTGTTTTTT. This sequence encodes CASSGDRTGELFF.

This clonotype was recorded many times. V usage is TRBV12-3 or TRBV12-4 and J usage is TRBJ1-5; 8 positions agree with TRBD1. The ends lost 6 bases at V and 6 bases at J; junction bases unmatched: 7. The CDR3 length is 14 residues. The DNA for the CDR3 is TGTGCCAGCAGCTTCGGACAGGGAGGTCAGCCCCAGCATTTT. This codes for CASSFGQGGQPQHF.

As to this clonotype: The germline gene is not matched at one end of the junction; a read error may be the cause. The CDR3 sequence is CASSATGISSEQYF. The CDR3 nucleotides read TGTGCCAGCAGCGCGACAGGGATCTCCTCCGAGCAGTACTTC. The chain recombines TRBV9 with TRBJ2-7, with 7 nucleotides matching TRBD1. The CDR3 has 14 residues. Germline V gives CDR1 SGDLS, CDR2 YYNGEE.

In its sample, this clonotype was seen many times. This chain connects TRBV6-5 to TRBJ1-6, with D maybe TRBD1 (6 bases). CDR3 length: 15 amino acids. Germline assignment: CDR1 MNHEY and CDR2 SVGAGI. The V end was cut by 0 bases, the J end by 8 bases, with 11 bases between. This CDR3 reads CASSYSGAVDSPLHF. The CDR3 DNA reads as TGTGCCAGCAGTTACTCGGGGGCAGTAGATTCACCCCTCCACTTT.

The table lists this clonotype with many counts. V usage is TRBV5-5 and J usage is TRBJ1-4; no firm D call. Germline CDR1 SGHKS, CDR2 YYEKEE (reference sequence). The CDR3 runs 14 residues. V shed 0 bases and J shed 5 bases, with 8 bases lying between them. For the CDR3, the DNA is TGTGCCAGCAGCTTGGGCCAGGCAAATGAAAAACTGTTTTTT. Protein: CASSLGQANEKLFF.

The gene calls are TRBV29-1 and TRBJ2-5; 12 bases are a match to TRBD2. This CDR3 is built from 17 residues. CDR1 is SQVTM and CDR2 is ANQGSEA in the germline V gene. With 8 bases clipped from V and 1 base from J, the junction kept 14 bases outside the gene matches. The DNA of the CDR3 is TGCAGCCCCTCTATCGCTCGGACTAGCGGGGCCCAAGAGACCCAGTACTTC. Protein: CSPSIARTSGAQETQYF. Filled out from reference TRBV29-1 and TRBJ2-5, the complete variable domain reads SAVISQKPSRDICQRGTSLTIQCQVDSQVTMMFWYRQQPGQSLTLIATANQGSEATYESGFVIDKFPISRPNLTFSTLTVSNMSPEDSSIYLCSPSIARTSGAQETQYFGPGTRLLVL.

The chain carries TRBV4-1 and TRBJ1-2; 7 positions match TRBD1. The ends lost 1 base at V and 4 bases at J; junction bases unmatched: 6. The CDR3 consists of 15 residues. In germline, CDR1 is MGHRA, CDR2 YSYEKL. CDR3 region: CASSQGRTGAYGYTF. CDR3 DNA: TGCGCCAGCAGCCAAGGAAGGACAGGTGCCTATGGCTACACCTTC.